This TCR beta chain was recovered during a study of blood T cell repertoires in COVID-19. Measured with immunoSEQ multiplex PCR; TCRdb has only the in-frame clones, and not every one. The sample consists of 220,000 or so clones, roughly 92% of them appearing once. A Seattle source enrolled patients during active infection and followed them longitudinally. CDR1 SGHRS and CDR2 YFSETQ come from the germline V gene. Between the trimmed V and J ends, which lost 2 bases and 4 bases, there was a span of 10 bases. This CDR3 comprises 13 residues. The chain combines TRBV5-1 with TRBJ2-7; possible D gene TRBD2, 5 bases. The source of this sequence is a man in his sixties with COVID-19, enrolled during active disease. Sample: peripheral blood. CDR3 loop: CASSFEGKYEQYF. For the CDR3, the DNA is TGCGCCAGCAGCTTCGAGGGAAAATACGAGCAGTACTTC.